Sequencing of this T cell receptor beta chain was carried out in a study of neoadjuvant anti-PD-1 for oral cavity cancer (dated by TCRdb to the early 2020s). About the full investigation: Before undergoing curative-intent surgical resection, most patients got three to four biweekly nivolumab doses at 3 mg/kg. Patients without progression received a fourth nivolumab dose around day 43 and underwent definitive surgical resection on days 50-56. Patients with complete response, partial response or stable disease by RECIST 1.1 were defined as responders, whereas patients with progression were defined as non-responders. There were roughly 13 patients in the parent correlative cohort, and the response rate was 33%. Broad study findings and their caveats: A higher pretreatment blood Treg/Th17 ratio correlated with both higher pretreatment blood TCRbeta clonality and lower post-treatment tumor TCRbeta clonality. After neoadjuvant nivolumab, non-responders showed significantly higher T cell clonality (Gini index) in PBMCs than responders did. The TCR analyses had only three patients in each response group, and the authors called for validation in larger cohorts.

In light of the paper, this sample's time point label describes: after neoadjuvant nivolumab, at surgical resection. Patients were newly diagnosed with stage II-IVA oral cavity squamous cell carcinoma and had received no prior systemic or radiation treatment. The cohort was composed of patients with HPV-negative, locally advanced oral cavity squamous cell carcinoma. No culture maintenance or expansion was done, as the peripheral blood mononuclear cells went straight to analysis. Samples came from a longitudinal correlative study of a single-arm phase II trial of neoadjuvant nivolumab in oral cavity squamous cell carcinoma. Subject-matched pre- and post-treatment PBMCs and tumors from three responders and three non-responders underwent genomic DNA-based TCRbeta sequencing. Peripheral blood mononuclear cells were collected before nivolumab treatment and again after treatment, at the time of surgery. The Maxwell RSC DNA from Cells kit was used to isolate genomic DNA from PBMCs.

A word on this clone: No cognate antigen has been identified for it. No much larger clone is present one base from it, and per-base qualities are unavailable.

For deep sequencing of PBMC libraries, mostly about 450 ng of input genomic DNA was used, and six replicates were run per sample. TCRbeta libraries were prepared with the immunoSEQ hsTCRbeta kit according to the manufacturer's instructions. An Illumina NovaSeq 6000 S4 flow cell was used to sequence the final libraries, which had first been combined to 3 nM. Per the authors' processing: The immunoSEQ Analyzer handled quality control and preprocessing of the raw data. The analysis was restricted to productive rearrangements, with each unique CDR3 amino acid sequence defining a clonotype. Repertoire clonality was estimated as the Gini-Simpson index, which was computed with the R package tcR. Student's t test was used to compare Gini indices, while Pearson correlation assessed associations with tumor size change. The clones in this table, taken by TCRdb from immuneACCESS, are in-frame only. Not every clone is retained; where verified, under half of the shortfall comes from an unresolved V gene, and the cause of the rest is unknown. V and J calls plus clone size are reproduced from that table; the DNA served to infer D and trimming. The sample contains about 42,000 clones, approximately 80% of them found a single time. Of the sample, 4.8% is held by the ten largest clones.

Taken from cysteine to phenylalanine, the CDR3 has 19 residues. The retained sequence is limited to the CDR3, 57 bases, with the frame set at the first base. Trimming accounts for 5 bases at V and 0 bases at J, while the number of junction bases matched to no gene is 13. Reading the germline V gene (reference sequence) gives CDR1 SEHNR and CDR2 FQNEAQ. This sample comprised PBMCs, obtained after nivolumab (anti-PD-1) treatment. The TCR comes from a person between 35 and 79 years old with oral cavity squamous cell carcinoma. The chain joins TRBV7-9 to TRBJ2-6, and 7 bases in between align with TRBD2. The CDR3 amino acid sequence is: CASSPRNAGVSSGANVLTF. The sequenced DNA: TGTGCCAGCAGCCCCCGTAATGCGGGGGTTAGCTCTGGGGCCAACGTCCTGACTTTC.